Below, 18 T cell receptor beta chains from the same sample are listed, as sequenced in a study of CD8 T cells in ankylosing spondylitis. Each CDR3 protein is one row after TCRdb ran MiXCR on the 5' RACE reads. Of 250,000 or so distinct CDR3 sequences in the sample, over 9.5% were seen once. The material sequenced was blood, either unsorted or a sorted T cell fraction (not recorded which). The receptors come from a male donor with ankylosing spondylitis or in good health (not recorded which).

This clonotype was recorded at least ten times. This sequence joins TRBV5-1 and TRBJ2-7, with a possible D match to TRBD2 (7 bases). This CDR3 spans 16 amino acids. Germline lookup yields CDR1 SGHRS and CDR2 YFSETQ. Between the trimmed V and J ends, which lost 1 base and 2 bases, there was a span of 16 bases. DNA of the CDR3: TGCGCCAGCAGCTTGAACCCACAGGGAGGGGCCTACGAGCAGTACTTC. Its translation: CASSLNPQGGAYEQYF.

This clonotype was observed many times. The chain links TRBV7-9 to TRBJ1-1, with TRBD1 identical over 9 bases. Losses at the gene ends were 4 bases for V and 7 bases for J; bases not matched to a gene: 10. CDR3 length: 15 residues. Germline CDR1 and CDR2: SEHNR and FQNEAQ (reference sequence). The CDR3 sequence: CASSSSGTGPSEAFF. In nucleotides, the CDR3 is TGTGCCAGCAGCTCCTCCGGGACAGGGCCTAGTGAAGCTTTCTTT.

This clonotype was seen ten or more times. CDR3 sequence: CASSVGGSTDTQYF. DNA of the CDR3: TGTGCCAGCAGCGTAGGCGGAAGCACAGATACGCAGTATTTT. The gene calls are TRBV9 and TRBJ2-3; D uncertain. Trimming stripped 0 bases from V and 0 bases from J, with 5 bases between. The germline V gene has CDR1 SGDLS and CDR2 YYNGEE. The CDR3 runs to 14 residues.

The table lists this clonotype with many counts. The chain links TRBV12-3 or TRBV12-4 to TRBJ2-1; 9 nucleotides agree with TRBD1. With V trimmed by 6 bases and J by 7 bases, 7 bases remained unmatched. The CDR3 extends over 14 amino acids. DNA for the CDR3: TGTGCCAGCAGCCCCGGGACAGGGTGGAATGAGCAGTTCTTC. Encoded protein: CASSPGTGWNEQFF.

This clonotype was seen a single time. One end of the junction is discordant with germline, which a read error may explain. The J gene is TRBJ2-1, the V gene TRBV20-1, with D possibly being TRBD1 or TRBD2 (6 bases each). Per the germline V gene, CDR1 is DFQATT and CDR2 is SNEGSKA (reference sequence). The CDR3 runs to 12 residues. DNA of the CDR3: TGCAGCGCTAGCCGACTAGGGGGTGAGCAGTTCTTC. Translation: CSASRLGGEQFF.

The table lists this clonotype with many counts. The J gene is TRBJ1-2, the V gene TRBV10-3; D possibly corresponds to TRBD1 (5 bases). Trimming stripped 11 bases from V and 5 bases from J, with 18 bases between. The CDR3 consists of 13 residues. Germline CDR1 reads ENHRY; CDR2 reads SYGVKD. This CDR3 is CASHPQGEYGYTF. The DNA of the CDR3 is TGTGCCTCCCACCCCCAGGGAGAGTATGGCTACACCTTC.

Many counts were recorded for this clonotype. The rearrangement links TRBV20-1 to TRBJ1-3; no reliable D call. Germline V gene data show CDR1 as DFQATT and CDR2 as SNEGSKA (reference sequence). The CDR3 runs 14 residues. V lost 0 bases, J lost 6 bases, and 12 bases lay in between. The CDR3 nucleotides are TGCAGTGCTAGAGATATGGGGAGACCAAACACCATATATTTT. Amino acids: CSARDMGRPNTIYF.

Ten or more counts support this clonotype. V usage is TRBV3-1 and J usage is TRBJ2-1; no definite D call. Trimming stripped 7 bases from V and 2 bases from J, with 9 bases between. Germline assignment: CDR1 LGHDT and CDR2 YNNKEL (reference sequence). The length of the CDR3 is 13 residues. In nucleotides, the CDR3 is TGTGCCAGCAATGGTCTCCCCTACAATGAGCAGTTCTTC. Translation: CASNGLPYNEQFF.

This clonotype was counted at least ten times. The CDR3, as DNA: TGTGCCAGCAGTTTTGCGGGACGAGAGACCCAGTACTTC. It is translated as CASSFAGRETQYF. The gene calls are TRBV12-3 or TRBV12-4 and TRBJ2-5; tentatively, D is TRBD2 (6 bases). The CDR3 loop spans 13 amino acids. V was cut by 3 bases and J by 4 bases, with 9 bases left in between.

The table lists this clonotype with a few counts. V gene TRBV6-1 combines with J gene TRBJ1-2; the D gene is possibly TRBD1 (6 bases). The germline CDR1 and CDR2 sequences are MNHNS and SASEGT. The CDR3 is 15 residues long. V lost 3 bases and J lost 5, with 16 bases in between. CDR3 sequence reads: CASSDGGSLIYGYTF. CDR3 DNA: TGTGCCAGCAGTGACGGGGGCAGCCTAATTTATGGCTACACCTTC.

This clonotype was observed many times. The J gene is TRBJ1-2, the V gene TRBV27; TRBD1 agrees at 9 bases. Germline V gives CDR1 MNHEY, CDR2 SMNVEV (reference sequence). Losses at the gene ends were 6 bases for V and 6 bases for J; bases not matched to a gene: 11. This CDR3 region has 15 residues. The CDR3 bases are TGTGCCAGCAGCAAAACAGGGGGCAGGCTGGATGGCTACACCTTC. It translates to CASSKTGGRLDGYTF.

This clonotype was counted at least ten times. The V gene is TRBV11-3, the J gene TRBJ2-7; D may be TRBD1 or TRBD2 (6 bases each). Germline V lookup: CDR1 SGHNT, CDR2 YENEEA. V dropped 0 bases and J dropped 4 bases, with 16 bases sitting between them. This CDR3 comprises 16 residues. The CDR3 nucleotides read TGTGCCAGCAGCTTAGAGATAGGAGGGGGAACTTACGAGCAGTACTTC. It encodes CASSLEIGGGTYEQYF.

This clonotype was recorded many times. This chain uses TRBV20-1 with TRBJ2-4; 15 positions agree with TRBD2. V shed 5 bases and J 0 bases; nucleotides not matched to a gene: 2. Germline lookup yields CDR1 DFQATT and CDR2 SNEGSKA (reference sequence). The length of the CDR3 is 16 residues. The CDR3 loop reads CSAGLAGGIAKNIQYF. Here the CDR3 DNA reads TGCAGTGCTGGACTAGCGGGGGGGATAGCCAAAAACATTCAGTACTTC.

This clonotype was observed many times. V is TRBV5-1 and J is TRBJ2-7, with TRBD1 matching over 8 bases. Trimming cost V 2 bases and J 6 bases; bases outside gene matches: 4. In germline, CDR1 is SGHRS, CDR2 YFSETQ. The CDR3 is made up of 13 amino acids. CDR3 bases: TGCGCCAGCAGCTTCCAGGGGGCGGGCGAGCAGTACTTC. Translation: CASSFQGAGEQYF.

This clonotype appeared a few times. V usage is TRBV19 and J usage is TRBJ2-3; either TRBD1 or TRBD2 may supply D (5 bases each). The CDR3 loop spans 14 amino acids. Germline CDR1 is LNHDA and CDR2 is SQIVND (reference sequence). Trimming shortened V by 6 bases and J by 6 bases, and 16 bases separated the two germline ends. CDR3 sequence: CASRRGALTDTQYF. CDR3 bases: TGTGCCAGTAGAAGAGGGGCCCTCACGGATACGCAGTATTTT.

This clonotype was counted at least ten times. V gene TRBV5-1 combines with J gene TRBJ2-2; no firm D call. The length of the CDR3 is 16 residues. Trimming stripped 4 bases from V and 5 bases from J, with 18 bases between. From germline, CDR1 is SGHRS and CDR2 YFSETQ. CDR3 DNA: TGCGCCAGCAGCCGAAACTTTAGACCGGAGACCGGGGAGCTGTTTTTT. Encoded protein: CASSRNFRPETGELFF.

This clonotype came up many times. J is TRBJ1-2 and V is TRBV30; perhaps TRBD1 as D (6 bases). Trimming shortened V by 4 bases and J by 4 bases, and 13 bases separated the two germline ends. The CDR3 covers 13 residues. In germline, CDR1 is GTSNPN, CDR2 SVGIG (reference sequence). CDR3 coding DNA: TGTGCCTGGAAGGGGGGACTAAGCTATGGCTACACCTTC. Its translation: CAWKGGLSYGYTF.

This clonotype has a count of ten or more. The CDR3 protein is CASTKQGAANEKLFF. CDR3 DNA sequence: TGTGCCAGCACAAAACAGGGGGCGGCTAATGAAAAACTGTTTTTT. The chain combines TRBV27 with TRBJ1-4; 9 nucleotides align to TRBD1. CDR1 and CDR2 (germline): MNHEY, SMNVEV (reference sequence). The V gene end was trimmed by 7 bases and the J gene end by 3 bases; junction bases not matched to a gene: 6. CDR3 size: 15 residues.